This T cell receptor beta chain originates from a study of T cells in Graves' hyperthyroidism and ophthalmopathy. Using RNA transcripts as the source, TCR beta CDR3 regions were amplified. When the TCR CDR3 underwent first-round RT-PCR, the HTBI primer set was used. One entry per CDR3 protein results from TCRdb running MiXCR on the multiplex PCR reads. The sample has more than 300,000 distinct CDR3 sequences, roughly an eighth seen once. There are many counts of this clonotype. V was trimmed by 2 bases and J by 6 bases, leaving 14 bases between them. The length of the CDR3 is 14 residues. The hyperthyroidism was newly diagnosed and had lasted under 2 months; the patients were aged 18 to 65.

This chain links TRBV12-3 or TRBV12-4 with TRBJ2-7; perhaps TRBD2 as D (5 bases). The sample was blood. This TCR was sampled from a woman under 30 with Graves' hyperthyroidism. The DNA for the CDR3 is TGTGCCAGCAGTTTAAGGACTGCCTCCACCGAGCAGTACTTC. This translates into CASSLRTASTEQYF.